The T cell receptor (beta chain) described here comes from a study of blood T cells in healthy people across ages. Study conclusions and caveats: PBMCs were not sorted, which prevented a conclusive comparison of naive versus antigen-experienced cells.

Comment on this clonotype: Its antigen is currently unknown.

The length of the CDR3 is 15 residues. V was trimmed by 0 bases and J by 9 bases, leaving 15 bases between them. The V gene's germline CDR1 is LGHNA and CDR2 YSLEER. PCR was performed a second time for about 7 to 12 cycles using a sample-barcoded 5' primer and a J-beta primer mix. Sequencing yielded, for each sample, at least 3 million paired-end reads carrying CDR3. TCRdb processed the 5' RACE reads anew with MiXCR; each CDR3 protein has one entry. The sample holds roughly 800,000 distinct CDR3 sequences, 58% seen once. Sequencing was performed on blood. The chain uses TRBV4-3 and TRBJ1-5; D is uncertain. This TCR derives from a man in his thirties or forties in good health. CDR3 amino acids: CASSQDARGVWPQHF. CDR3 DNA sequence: TGCGCCAGCAGCCAAGATGCTCGCGGGGTTTGGCCCCAGCATTTT.